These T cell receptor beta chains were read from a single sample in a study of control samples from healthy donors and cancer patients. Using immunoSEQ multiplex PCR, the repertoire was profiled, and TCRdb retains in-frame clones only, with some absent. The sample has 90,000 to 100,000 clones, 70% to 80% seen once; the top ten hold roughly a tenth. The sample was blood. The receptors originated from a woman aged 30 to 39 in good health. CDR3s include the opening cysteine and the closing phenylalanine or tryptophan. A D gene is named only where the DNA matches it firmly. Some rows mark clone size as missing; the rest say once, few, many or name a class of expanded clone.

CASSQGGSMIDTQYF,TGCGCCAGCAGCCAGGGGGGCTCTATGATAGATACGCAGTATTTT,NA,NA,15,TRBV4-3,TRBJ2-3
CASRIQGIDTGELFF,TGTGCCAGTAGGATACAGGGGATAGACACCGGGGAGCTGTTTTTT,once,TRBD1,15,TRBV19,TRBJ2-2
CASSLYGSSYNSPLHF,TGTGCCAGCAGCTTGTATGGGAGCTCCTATAATTCACCCCTCCACTTT,once,NA,16,TRBV5-6,TRBJ1-6
CASRPGQGAPSEQYF,TGTGCCAGCAGGCCCGGACAGGGGGCCCCGTCCGAGCAGTACTTC,NA,TRBD1,15,TRBV6-5,TRBJ2-7
CASSPEGEGVNEQFF,TGTGCCAGCAGTCCAGAGGGGGAGGGGGTTAATGAGCAGTTCTTC,NA,NA,15,TRBV6-5,TRBJ2-1
CASSIPGRGGTDTQYF,TGTGCCAGTAGTATCCCCGGGCGGGGGGGCACAGATACGCAGTATTTT,NA,TRBD2,16,TRBV19,TRBJ2-3
CASSGGDGYTF,TGTGCCAGCTCCGGCGGGGATGGCTACACCTTC,NA,NA,11,TRBV18,TRBJ1-2
CASRLNRDRDPDTQYF,TGTGCAAGTCGCTTAAACCGGGACAGGGATCCAGATACGCAGTATTTT,NA,NA,16,TRBV12-2,TRBJ2-3
CASSPQWGLNTEAFF,TGTGCCAGCAGCCCCCAATGGGGTCTGAACACTGAAGCTTTCTTT,NA,NA,15,TRBV9,TRBJ1-1
CASSLDRLNTGELFF,TGTGCCAGCAGCTTAGACAGGCTGAACACCGGGGAGCTGTTTTTT,NA,NA,15,TRBV7-6,TRBJ2-2
CASSLVGIGNGYTF,TGTGCCAGCAGCTTGGTCGGGATAGGGAATGGCTACACCTTC,NA,NA,14,TRBV11-2,TRBJ1-2
CASSLATAYEQYF,TGTGCCAGCAGCCTGGCTACAGCCTACGAGCAGTACTTC,NA,NA,13,TRBV7-8,TRBJ2-7
CASSTTGRNEQFF,TGCGCCAGCAGTACTACTGGCCGCAATGAGCAGTTCTTC,NA,NA,13,TRBV10-1,TRBJ2-1
CASSPRGSDTQYF,TGTGCCAGCTCCCCGCGGGGGTCAGATACGCAGTATTTT,NA,TRBD2,13,TRBV11-1,TRBJ2-3
CASSQDEGEQYF,TGCGCCAGCAGCCAGGACGAAGGGGAGCAGTACTTC,few,NA,12,TRBV5-1,TRBJ2-7
CASSANRANGYTF,TGTGCCAGCAGTGCAAACAGGGCCAATGGCTACACCTTC,NA,NA,13,TRBV12-3/TRBV12-4,TRBJ1-2
CASNRRQGASYEQYF,TGTGCCAGCAACCGGCGGCAGGGGGCCTCCTACGAGCAGTACTTC,NA,TRBD1,15,TRBV13,TRBJ2-7
CASSPDRGNTEAFF,TGTGCCAGTAGTCCGGACAGGGGGAACACTGAAGCTTTCTTT,NA,TRBD1,14,TRBV19,TRBJ1-1
CASSHWDSPYTEAFF,TGTGCCAGCAGCCACTGGGACAGCCCATACACTGAAGCTTTCTTT,NA,TRBD1,15,TRBV7-2,TRBJ1-1
CASSLAGGYEQYF,TGTGCCAGCAGCCTAGCGGGGGGGTACGAGCAGTACTTC,NA,TRBD2,13,TRBV7-2,TRBJ2-7
CATSRDGVWNTIYF,TGTGCCACCAGCAGAGATGGAGTTTGGAACACCATATATTTT,once,NA,14,TRBV15,TRBJ1-3
CATLGQEAYNEQFF,TGTGCCACCCTGGGGCAGGAGGCCTACAATGAGCAGTTCTTC,NA,NA,14,TRBV10-3,TRBJ2-1
CASSQRTGTNTEAFF,TGCGCCAGCAGCCAGAGGACAGGGACGAACACTGAAGCTTTCTTT,NA,TRBD1,15,TRBV4-3,TRBJ1-1
CASSFQGRGPNEQFF,TGTGCCAGCAGCTTCCAGGGGAGGGGCCCCAATGAGCAGTTCTTC,few,NA,15,TRBV11-1,TRBJ2-1
CASSLVAGPGTDTQYF,TGTGCCAGCAGCTTAGTCGCGGGGCCTGGCACAGATACGCAGTATTTT,NA,NA,16,TRBV11-2,TRBJ2-3
CASTTGGINQPQHF,TGTGCCAGTACCACAGGGGGGATCAATCAGCCCCAGCATTTT,few,TRBD1,14,TRBV19,TRBJ1-5
CAWSVQGQGGYTF,TGTGCCTGGAGTGTACAGGGGCAGGGTGGCTACACCTTC,NA,TRBD1,13,TRBV30,TRBJ1-2
CASSPRGYGYTF,TGTGCCAGTAGTCCAAGGGGTTATGGCTACACCTTC,NA,NA,12,TRBV19,TRBJ1-2
CASSYSGQRTYEQYF,TGTGCCAGCAGTTACTCGGGACAGCGAACCTACGAGCAGTACTTC,NA,TRBD1,15,TRBV6-5,TRBJ2-7
CSVDAGFKETQYF,TGCAGCGTTGATGCAGGGTTTAAGGAGACCCAGTACTTC,NA,NA,13,TRBV29-1,TRBJ2-5
CASSAPSSNTGELFF,TGTGCCAGCAGCGCTCCATCCAGTAACACCGGGGAGCTGTTTTTT,NA,NA,15,TRBV7-2,TRBJ2-2
CASSVATGRQNTGELFF,TGTGCCAGCAGCGTAGCAACGGGACGGCAAAACACCGGGGAGCTGTTTTTT,NA,NA,17,TRBV9,TRBJ2-2
CASSLAKTGFEQYF,TGCGCCAGCAGCTTGGCTAAGACAGGGTTCGAGCAGTACTTC,once,TRBD1,14,TRBV5-1,TRBJ2-7
CATSDFKNF,TGTGCCACCAGTGATTTCAAAAACTTC,NA,NA,9,TRBV24-1,TRBJ2-7
CASSYTGGSYNSPLHF,TGTGCCAGCAGCTACACAGGGGGCTCCTATAATTCACCCCTCCACTTT,NA,TRBD1,16,TRBV5-6,TRBJ1-6